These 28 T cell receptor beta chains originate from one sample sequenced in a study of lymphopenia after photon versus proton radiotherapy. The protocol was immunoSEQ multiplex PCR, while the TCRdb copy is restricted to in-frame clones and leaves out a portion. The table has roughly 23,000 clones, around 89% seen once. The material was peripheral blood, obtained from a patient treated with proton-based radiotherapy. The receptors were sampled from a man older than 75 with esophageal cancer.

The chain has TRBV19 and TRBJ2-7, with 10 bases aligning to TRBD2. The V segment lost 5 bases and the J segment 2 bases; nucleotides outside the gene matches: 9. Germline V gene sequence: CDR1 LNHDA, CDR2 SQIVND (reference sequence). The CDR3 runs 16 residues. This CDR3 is CASSFFIAGGTYEQYF. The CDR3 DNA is TGTGCCAGTAGTTTCTTCATAGCGGGAGGTACCTACGAGCAGTACTTC.

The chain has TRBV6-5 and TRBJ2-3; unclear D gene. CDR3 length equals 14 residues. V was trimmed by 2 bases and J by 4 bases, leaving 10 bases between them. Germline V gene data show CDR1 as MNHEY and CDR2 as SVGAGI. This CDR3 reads CASSYDAAPDTQYF. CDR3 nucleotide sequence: TGTGCCAGCAGTTACGATGCGGCCCCAGATACGCAGTATTTT.

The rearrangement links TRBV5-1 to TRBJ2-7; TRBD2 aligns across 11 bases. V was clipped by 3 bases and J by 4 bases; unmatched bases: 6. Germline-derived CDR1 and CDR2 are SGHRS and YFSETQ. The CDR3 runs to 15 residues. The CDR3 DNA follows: TGCGCCAGCAGCTCCCAAATAGCGGGGGGGTACGAGCAGTACTTC. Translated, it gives CASSSQIAGGYEQYF.

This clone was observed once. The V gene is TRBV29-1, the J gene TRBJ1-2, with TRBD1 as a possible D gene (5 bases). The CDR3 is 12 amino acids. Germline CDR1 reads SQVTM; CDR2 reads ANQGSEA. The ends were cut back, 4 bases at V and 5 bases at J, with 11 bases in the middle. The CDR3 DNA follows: TGCAGCGTTGCAGGGATTGGGTATGGCTACACCTTC. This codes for CSVAGIGYGYTF.

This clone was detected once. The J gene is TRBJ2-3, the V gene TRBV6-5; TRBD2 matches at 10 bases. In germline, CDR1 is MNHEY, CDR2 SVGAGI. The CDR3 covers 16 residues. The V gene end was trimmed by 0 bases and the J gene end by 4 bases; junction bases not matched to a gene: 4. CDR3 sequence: CASSYSGTSASDTQYF. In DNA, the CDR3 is TGTGCCAGCAGTTACTCCGGGACTAGCGCGTCAGATACGCAGTATTTT.

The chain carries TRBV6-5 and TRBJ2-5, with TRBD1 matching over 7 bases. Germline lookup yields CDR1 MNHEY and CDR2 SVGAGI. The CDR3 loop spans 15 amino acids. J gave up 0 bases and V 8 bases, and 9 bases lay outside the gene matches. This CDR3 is CASGPSTGYQETQYF. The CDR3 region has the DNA TGTGCCAGCGGTCCCTCGACAGGGTACCAAGAGACCCAGTACTTC.

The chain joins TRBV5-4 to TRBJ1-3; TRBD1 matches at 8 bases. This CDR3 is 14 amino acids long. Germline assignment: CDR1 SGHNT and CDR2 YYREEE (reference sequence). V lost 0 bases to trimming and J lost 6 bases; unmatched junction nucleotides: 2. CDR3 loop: CASSLGQGANTIYF. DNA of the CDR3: TGTGCCAGCAGCTTGGGCCAGGGGGCAAACACCATATATTTT.

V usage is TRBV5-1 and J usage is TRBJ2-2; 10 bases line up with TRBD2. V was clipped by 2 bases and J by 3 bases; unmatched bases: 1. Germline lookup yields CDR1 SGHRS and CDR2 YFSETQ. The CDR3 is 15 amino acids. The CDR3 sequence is CASSFLAGDTGELFF. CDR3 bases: TGCGCCAGCAGCTTCCTAGCGGGGGACACCGGGGAGCTGTTTTTT.

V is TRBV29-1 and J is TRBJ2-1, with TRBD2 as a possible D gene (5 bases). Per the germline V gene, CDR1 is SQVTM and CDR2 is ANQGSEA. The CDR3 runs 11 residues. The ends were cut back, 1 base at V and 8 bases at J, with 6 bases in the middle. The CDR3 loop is CSVEVDYEQFF. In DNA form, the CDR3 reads TGCAGCGTTGAAGTGGACTATGAGCAGTTCTTC.

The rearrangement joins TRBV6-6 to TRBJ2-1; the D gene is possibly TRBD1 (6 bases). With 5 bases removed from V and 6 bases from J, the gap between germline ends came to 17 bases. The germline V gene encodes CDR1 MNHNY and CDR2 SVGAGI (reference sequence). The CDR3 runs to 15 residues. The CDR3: CASSLPLQGSNEQFF. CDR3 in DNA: TGTGCCAGCAGTCTTCCTCTCCAGGGGAGCAATGAGCAGTTCTTC.

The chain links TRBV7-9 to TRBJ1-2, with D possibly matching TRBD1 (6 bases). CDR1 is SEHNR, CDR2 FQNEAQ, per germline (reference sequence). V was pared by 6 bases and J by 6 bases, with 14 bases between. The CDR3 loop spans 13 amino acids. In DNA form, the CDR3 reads TGTGCCAGCAGTCAACAGGGTGGGAATGGCTACACCTTC. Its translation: CASSQQGGNGYTF.

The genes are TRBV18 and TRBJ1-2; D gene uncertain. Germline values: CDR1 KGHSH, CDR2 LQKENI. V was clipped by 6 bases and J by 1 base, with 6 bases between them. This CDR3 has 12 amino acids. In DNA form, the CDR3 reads TGTGCCAGCTCTGGGAGTAACTATGGCTACACCTTC. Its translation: CASSGSNYGYTF.

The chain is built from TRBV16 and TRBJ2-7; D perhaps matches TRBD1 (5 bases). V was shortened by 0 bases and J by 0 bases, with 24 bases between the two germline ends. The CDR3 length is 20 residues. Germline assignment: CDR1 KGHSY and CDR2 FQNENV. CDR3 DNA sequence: TGTGCCAGCAGCCAATCGAGTGCCCCCCGGCCAGGGCGAAGCTCCTACGAGCAGTACTTC. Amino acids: CASSQSSAPRPGRSSYEQYF.

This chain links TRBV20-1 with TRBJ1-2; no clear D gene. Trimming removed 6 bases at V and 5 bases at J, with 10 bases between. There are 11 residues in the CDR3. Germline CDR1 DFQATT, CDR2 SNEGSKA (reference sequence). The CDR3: CSAGRGYGYTF. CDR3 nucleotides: TGCAGTGCCGGCCGTGGGTATGGCTACACCTTC.

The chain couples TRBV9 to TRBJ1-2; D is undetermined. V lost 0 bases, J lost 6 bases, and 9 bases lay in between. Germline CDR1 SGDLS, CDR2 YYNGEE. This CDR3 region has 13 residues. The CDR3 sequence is CASSVASTNGYTF. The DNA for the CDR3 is TGTGCCAGCAGCGTAGCTTCCACCAATGGCTACACCTTC.

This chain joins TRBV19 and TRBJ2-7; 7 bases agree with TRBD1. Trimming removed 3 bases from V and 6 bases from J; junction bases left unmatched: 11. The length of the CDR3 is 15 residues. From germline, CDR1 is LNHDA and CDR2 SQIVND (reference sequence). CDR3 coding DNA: TGTGCCAGTAGTATTAGGACAGGAATATTGGGCGAGCAGTACTTC. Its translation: CASSIRTGILGEQYF.

The CDR3: CASSLGRQETQYF. The CDR3 bases are TGTGCCAGCAGCTTGGGTCGACAAGAGACCCAGTACTTC. This rearrangement joins TRBV7-2 to TRBJ2-5; D ambiguous. V was clipped by 3 bases and J by 2 bases, with 7 bases between them. Germline V gene data show CDR1 as SGHTA and CDR2 as FQGNSA. The CDR3 sequence is 13 residues long.

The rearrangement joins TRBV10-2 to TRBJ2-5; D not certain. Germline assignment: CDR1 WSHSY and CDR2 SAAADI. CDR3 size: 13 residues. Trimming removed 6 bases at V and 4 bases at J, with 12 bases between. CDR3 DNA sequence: TGCGCCAGCAGAGACGGACCTAGAGAGACCCAGTACTTC. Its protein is CASRDGPRETQYF.

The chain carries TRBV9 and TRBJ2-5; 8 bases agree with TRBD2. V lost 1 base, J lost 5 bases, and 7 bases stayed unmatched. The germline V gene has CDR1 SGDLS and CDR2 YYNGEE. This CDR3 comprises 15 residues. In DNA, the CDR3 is TGTGCCAGCAGCGTACACGGGGGGGCCCGCGAGACCCAGTACTTC. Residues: CASSVHGGARETQYF.

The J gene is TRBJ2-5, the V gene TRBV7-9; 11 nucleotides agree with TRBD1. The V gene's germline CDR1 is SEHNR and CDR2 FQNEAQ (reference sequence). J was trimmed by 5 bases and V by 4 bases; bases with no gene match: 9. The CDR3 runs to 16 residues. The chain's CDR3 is CASSSLTGQGDETQYF. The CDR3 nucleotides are TGTGCCAGCAGCTCCCTAACGGGACAGGGGGATGAGACCCAGTACTTC.

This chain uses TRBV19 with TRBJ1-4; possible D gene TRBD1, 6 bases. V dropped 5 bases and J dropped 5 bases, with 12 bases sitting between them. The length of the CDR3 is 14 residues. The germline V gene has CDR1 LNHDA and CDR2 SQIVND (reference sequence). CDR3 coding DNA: TGTGCCAGTAGTTGGGGGGCTGAAAATGAAAAACTGTTTTTT. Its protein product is CASSWGAENEKLFF.

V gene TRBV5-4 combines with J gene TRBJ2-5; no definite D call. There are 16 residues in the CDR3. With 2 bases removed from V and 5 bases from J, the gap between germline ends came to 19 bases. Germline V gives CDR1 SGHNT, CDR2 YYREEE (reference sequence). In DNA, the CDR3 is TGTGCCAGCAGCTTAAGAACATCTCTCGTGGGGGAGACCCAGTACTTC. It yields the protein CASSLRTSLVGETQYF.

Here the CDR3 reads CARTIPRDGRAEAFF. Written as DNA, the CDR3 is TGTGCCAGAACCATCCCCCGCGACGGACGGGCTGAAGCTTTCTTT. This rearrangement joins TRBV5-3 to TRBJ1-1; no definite D call. TRBV5-3 is placed among ORFs of uncertain function. CDR3 length: 15 amino acids. V lost 6 bases and J lost 6, with 21 bases in between.

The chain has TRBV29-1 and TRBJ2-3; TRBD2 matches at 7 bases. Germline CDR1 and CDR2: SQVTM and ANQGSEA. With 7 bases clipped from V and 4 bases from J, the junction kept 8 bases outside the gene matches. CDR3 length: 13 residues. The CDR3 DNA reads TGCAGCGGGAGCGGGATCTCAGCAGATACGCAGTATTTT. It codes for CSGSGISADTQYF.

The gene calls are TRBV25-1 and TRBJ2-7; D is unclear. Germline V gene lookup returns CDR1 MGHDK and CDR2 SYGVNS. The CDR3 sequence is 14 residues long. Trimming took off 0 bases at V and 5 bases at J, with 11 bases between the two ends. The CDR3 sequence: CASSEYPTKDEQYF. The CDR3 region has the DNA TGTGCCAGCAGTGAATATCCTACTAAGGACGAGCAGTACTTC.

This CDR3 is CASSVGQASYEQYF. For the CDR3, the DNA is TGTGCCAGCAGCGTAGGACAGGCGTCCTACGAGCAGTACTTC. The rearrangement links TRBV9 to TRBJ2-7, with D perhaps matching TRBD1 (6 bases). V gave up 0 bases and J gave up 1 base, with 8 bases separating them. The CDR3 covers 14 residues. CDR1 and CDR2 from the germline V gene are SGDLS and YYNGEE. Supplemented by reference TRBV9 and TRBJ2-7, the full variable domain reads DSGVTQTPKHLITATGQRVTLRCSPRSGDLSVYWYQQSLDQGLQFLIQYYNGEERAKGNILERFSAQQFPDLHSELNLSSLELGDSALYFCASSVGQASYEQYFGPGTRLTVT.

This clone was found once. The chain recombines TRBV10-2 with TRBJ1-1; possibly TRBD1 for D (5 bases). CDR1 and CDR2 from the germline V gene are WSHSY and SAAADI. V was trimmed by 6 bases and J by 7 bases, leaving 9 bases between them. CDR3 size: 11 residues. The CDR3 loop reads CASRVGLEAFF. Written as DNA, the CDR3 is TGCGCCAGCAGGGTGGGACTTGAAGCTTTCTTT.

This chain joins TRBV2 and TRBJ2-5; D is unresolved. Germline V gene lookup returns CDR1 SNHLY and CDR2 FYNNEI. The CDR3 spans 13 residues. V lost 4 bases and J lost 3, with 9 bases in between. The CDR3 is CASSGLVKETQYF. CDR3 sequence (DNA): TGTGCCAGCAGTGGGCTAGTGAAAGAGACCCAGTACTTC.